This T cell receptor beta chain comes out of a study of blood T cell repertoires in COVID-19. Study-level background: Acute-phase and convalescent COVID-19 samples originated in the United States, Italy and Spain.

CDR1 is SEHNR, CDR2 FQNEAQ, per germline (reference sequence). V shed 4 bases and J shed 3 bases, with 7 bases lying between them. CDR3 length equals 12 residues. Study processing details: Amplification with reference gene primers provided the estimates of nucleated cell counts. Data came from immunoSEQ multiplex PCR; TCRdb stores just in-frame clones and leaves some out. V, J and clone size are those of that table, while D and trimming were read from the DNA. The sample lists about 110,000 clones; around 89% were seen once. The sample comprised peripheral blood. This TCR was sampled from a human donor in a cohort sampled during active COVID-19. This chain connects TRBV7-9 to TRBJ2-7, with D possibly TRBD1 on 5 matching bases. In DNA, the CDR3 is TGTGCCAGCAGCTACAGGAGCTACGAGCAGTACTTC. This translates into CASSYRSYEQYF.